These 27 T cell receptor beta chains were sequenced from one sample in a study of cytomegalovirus exposure and HLA in healthy donors. The PCR was carried out with 60 Vbeta primers and 13 Jbeta primers. Profiled with immunoSEQ multiplex PCR; TCRdb holds only in-frame clones, not every one. The sample yields 150,000 or so clones, roughly three quarters seen once. Sequencing was performed on PBMCs. The receptors were sampled from a woman between 35 and 50 years old in good health and CMV-seronegative.

The chain carries TRBV7-9 and TRBJ2-3, with 12 bases matching TRBD2. V was pared by 4 bases and J by 4 bases, with 9 bases of the junction left unmatched. Germline lookup yields CDR1 SEHNR and CDR2 FQNEAQ (reference sequence). CDR3 length: 17 amino acids. This CDR3 reads CASSSTLAGGLPDTQYF. CDR3 bases: TGTGCCAGCAGCTCCACCCTAGCGGGGGGGCTCCCAGATACGCAGTATTTT. The complete variable domain, with remaining parts taken from reference TRBV7-9 and TRBJ2-3, reads DTGVSQNPRHKITKRGQNVTFRCDPISEHNRLYWYRQTLGQGPEFLTYFQNEAQLEKSRLLSDRFSAERPKGSFSTLEIQRTEQGDSAMYLCASSSTLAGGLPDTQYFGPGTRLTVL.

The chain links TRBV9 to TRBJ2-7; D may be TRBD1 (6 bases). CDR1 and CDR2 (germline): SGDLS, YYNGEE. The CDR3 length is 14 residues. V dropped 2 bases and J dropped 0 bases, with 9 bases sitting between them. The CDR3 loop is CASSVTGNSYEQYF. DNA of the CDR3: TGTGCCAGCAGCGTTACAGGGAACTCCTACGAGCAGTACTTC.

The chain's CDR3 is CASSSLQGKDYGYTF. CDR3 coding DNA: TGTGCCAGCAGCTCACTTCAGGGGAAAGACTATGGCTACACCTTC. The J gene is TRBJ1-2, the V gene TRBV11-2; tentatively, D is TRBD1 (6 bases). In germline, CDR1 is SGHAT, CDR2 FQNNGV. The CDR3 covers 15 residues. Trimming pared 4 bases from V and 3 bases from J, leaving 15 bases between. Full variable domain (outside the CDR3, taken from reference TRBV11-2 and TRBJ1-2): EAGVAQSPRYKIIEKRQSVAFWCNPISGHATLYWYQQILGQGPKLLIQFQNNGVVDDSQLPKDRFSAERLKGVDSTLKIQPAKLEDSAVYLCASSSLQGKDYGYTFGSGTRLTVV.

Worth noting for this clone: The sample holds other DNA sequences that translate to the same CDR3. The chain couples TRBV7-9 to TRBJ2-1, with D perhaps TRBD2 (5 bases). Per the germline V gene, CDR1 is SEHNR and CDR2 is FQNEAQ (reference sequence). Trimming stripped 2 bases from V and 7 bases from J, with 6 bases between. The CDR3 length is 12 residues. The CDR3 spells CASSLSGNEQFF. The CDR3 DNA is TGTGCCAGCAGCTTAAGCGGTAATGAGCAGTTCTTC.

The V and J genes are TRBV4-3 and TRBJ2-7; D is possibly TRBD2 (5 bases). Germline V gives CDR1 LGHNA, CDR2 YSLEER. With 3 bases removed from V and 4 bases from J, the gap between germline ends came to 19 bases. The CDR3 has 16 amino acids. CDR3 in amino acids: CASSQGRHWEQYEQYF. The CDR3 DNA sequence: TGCGCCAGCAGCCAGGGGAGACACTGGGAGCAATACGAGCAGTACTTC.

The gene calls are TRBV7-9 and TRBJ2-1; 9 positions agree with TRBD2. Germline V lookup: CDR1 SEHNR, CDR2 FQNEAQ (reference sequence). After removal of 3 bases from V and 4 bases from J, the junction contained 7 bases not matched to a gene. The length of the CDR3 is 16 residues. The CDR3 DNA reads as TGTGCCAGCAGCTTCGGCGGGAGGGGGATTTACAATGAGCAGTTCTTC. Translation gives CASSFGGRGIYNEQFF.

The sample holds one count of this clone. The chain uses TRBV2 and TRBJ2-1; D remains ambiguous. Germline V gene data show CDR1 as SNHLY and CDR2 as FYNNEI. Trimming left V 5 bases short and J 10 bases short, with 9 bases between. This CDR3 has 11 amino acids. Here the CDR3 reads CASSRQAEQFF. The CDR3 region has the DNA TGTGCCAGCAGTAGGCAGGCCGAGCAGTTCTTC.

As to this clone: Additional DNA sequences in this sample encode the identical CDR3. The chain couples TRBV6-5 to TRBJ2-7; 10 nucleotides line up with TRBD2. V lost 8 bases, J lost 3 bases, and 1 base stayed unmatched. This CDR3 has 12 residues. The germline V gene encodes CDR1 MNHEY and CDR2 SVGAGI. In nucleotides, the CDR3 is TGTGCCAGCCGGACTAGCGGCTACGAGCAGTACTTC. This sequence encodes CASRTSGYEQYF.

The J gene is TRBJ1-6, the V gene TRBV4-3; 7 bases agree with TRBD1. CDR3 length equals 14 residues. Germline CDR1 reads LGHNA; CDR2 reads YSLEER. Losses at the gene ends were 3 bases for V and 9 bases for J; bases not matched to a gene: 5. Here the CDR3 reads CASSQDRLVSPLHF. The CDR3 nucleotides are TGCGCCAGCAGCCAGGACAGGTTGGTTTCACCCCTCCACTTT.

The J gene is TRBJ2-7, the V gene TRBV28; no clear D. Germline V gene data show CDR1 as MDHEN and CDR2 as SYDVKM. This CDR3 contains 15 residues. Trimming took off 2 bases at V and 2 bases at J, with 13 bases between the two ends. CDR3 sequence reads: CASSLASLAPYEQYF. The DNA of the CDR3 is TGTGCCAGCAGTTTAGCCAGCTTAGCCCCCTACGAGCAGTACTTC.

V gene TRBV9 combines with J gene TRBJ2-2, with 8 bases fitting TRBD2. This CDR3 has 17 amino acids. Germline V CDR1 and CDR2: SGDLS, YYNGEE. After removal of 0 bases from V and 0 bases from J, the junction contained 4 bases not matched to a gene. The CDR3 nucleotides are TGTGCCAGCAGCGTAGCAGGCGGGAGGTCGAACACCGGGGAGCTGTTTTTT. It codes for CASSVAGGRSNTGELFF.

This clone was seen a single time. The same CDR3 also results from other DNA sequences found in this sample. This chain joins TRBV9 and TRBJ1-2; 7 bases map to TRBD1. V dropped 3 bases and J dropped 3; count of bases not matched to a gene: 11. The CDR3 covers 16 residues. In germline, CDR1 is SGDLS, CDR2 YYNGEE. CDR3: CASSAQQGRFDYGYTF. DNA of the CDR3: TGTGCCAGCAGCGCCCAACAGGGGAGATTCGACTATGGCTACACCTTC.

The chain recombines TRBV5-4 with TRBJ2-1; tentatively, D is TRBD1 (7 bases). CDR3 length: 15 amino acids. Deletions cut 4 bases from V and 6 bases from J, with 17 bases between. In germline, CDR1 is SGHNT, CDR2 YYREEE (reference sequence). CDR3 nucleotide sequence: TGTGCCAGCAGCGTGCCCAGGGGGGCGGGCAATGAGCAGTTCTTC. Translation: CASSVPRGAGNEQFF.

V is TRBV2 and J is TRBJ2-6, with D perhaps matching TRBD1 (6 bases). There are 15 residues in the CDR3. Germline CDR1 SNHLY, CDR2 FYNNEI. The V end was cut by 7 bases, the J end by 0 bases, with 10 bases between. CDR3 region: CASKPDSSGANVLTF. DNA of the CDR3: TGTGCCAGCAAGCCGGACAGCTCTGGGGCCAACGTCCTGACTTTC. The full variable domain, its missing parts supplied by reference TRBV2 and TRBJ2-6, is EPEVTQTPSHQVTQMGQEVILRCVPISNHLYFYWYRQILGQKVEFLVSFYNNEISEKSEIFDDQFSVERPDGSNFTLKIRSTKLEDSAMYFCASKPDSSGANVLTFGAGSRLTVL.

The chain has TRBV7-9 and TRBJ1-1; the D gene is possibly TRBD1 (6 bases). Germline assignment: CDR1 SEHNR and CDR2 FQNEAQ (reference sequence). V lost 1 base and J 1 base, leaving 13 bases between the germline ends. This CDR3 is 16 amino acids long. The CDR3 DNA follows: TGTGCCAGCAGCTTAGGATATGGACAGACGAACACTGAAGCTTTCTTT. This sequence encodes CASSLGYGQTNTEAFF.

CDR3 sequence: CASSSGYEQYF. CDR3 DNA sequence: TGTGCCAGTAGTTCCGGTTACGAGCAGTACTTC. V gene TRBV19 combines with J gene TRBJ2-7; D not certain. The CDR3 runs to 11 residues. CDR1 LNHDA and CDR2 SQIVND come from the germline V gene (reference sequence). Trimming shortened V by 5 bases and J by 4 bases, and 6 bases separated the two germline ends. Variable domain in full (rest from reference TRBV19 and TRBJ2-7): DGGITQSPKYLFRKEGQNVTLSCEQNLNHDAMYWYRQDPGQGLRLIYYSQIVNDFQKGDIAEGYSVSREKKESFPLTVTSAQKNPTAFYLCASSSGYEQYFGPGTRLTVT.

The genes are TRBV7-2 and TRBJ1-5; tentatively, D is TRBD1 (5 bases). Germline CDR1 reads SGHTA; CDR2 reads FQGNSA. The CDR3 runs 16 residues. Trimming cost V 3 bases and J 2 bases, with 14 bases left between them. CDR3 in DNA: TGTGCCAGCAGCTTGGGGGGAGCTGGGGGCAATCAGCCCCAGCATTTT. Translated: CASSLGGAGGNQPQHF. Together with reference TRBV7-2 and TRBJ1-5, the CDR3 gives the full variable domain: GAGVSQSPSNKVTEKGKDVELRCDPISGHTALYWYRQSLGQGLEFLIYFQGNSAPDKSGLPSDRFSAERTGGSVSTLTIQRTQQEDSAVYLCASSLGGAGGNQPQHFGDGTRLSIL.

This chain links TRBV7-3 with TRBJ2-2; TRBD2 agrees at 14 bases. J gave up 1 base and V 4 bases, and 8 bases lay outside the gene matches. This CDR3 contains 19 residues. Germline CDR1 SGHTA, CDR2 FQGTGA. The CDR3 sequence: CASSSPGLAGAGNTGELFF. The CDR3 nucleotides are TGTGCCAGCAGCTCTCCGGGACTAGCGGGGGCCGGGAACACCGGGGAGCTGTTTTTT.

This clone was seen a handful of times. The chain recombines TRBV7-2 with TRBJ2-1; D gene ambiguous. The V gene's germline CDR1 is SGHTA and CDR2 FQGNSA. This CDR3 comprises 15 residues. Deletions cut 5 bases from V and 5 bases from J, with 16 bases between. The CDR3 protein is CASSDQVNVNNEQFF. The CDR3 DNA follows: TGTGCCAGCAGCGACCAGGTAAACGTTAACAATGAGCAGTTCTTC. The variable domain in full, completed from reference TRBV7-2 and TRBJ2-1, reads GAGVSQSPSNKVTEKGKDVELRCDPISGHTALYWYRQSLGQGLEFLIYFQGNSAPDKSGLPSDRFSAERTGGSVSTLTIQRTQQEDSAVYLCASSDQVNVNNEQFFGPGTRLTVL.

The rearrangement joins TRBV6-6 to TRBJ2-3; a possible D gene is TRBD2 (6 bases). V was shortened by 5 bases and J by 2 bases, with 11 bases between the two germline ends. CDR3 size: 14 residues. The germline CDR1 and CDR2 sequences are MNHNY and SVGAGI (reference sequence). CDR3 in amino acids: CASSPRGDTDTQYF. The CDR3 region has the DNA TGTGCCAGCAGTCCGCGCGGGGACACAGATACGCAGTATTTT.

The V gene is TRBV7-6, the J gene TRBJ2-3, with 14 bases matching TRBD2. Trimming cost V 4 bases and J 8 bases; bases outside gene matches: 2. Germline-derived CDR1 and CDR2 are SGHVS and FNYEAQ. This CDR3 is 14 amino acids long. CDR3 coding DNA: TGTGCCAGCAGCTGGGGGACTAGCGGGGGTACGCAGTATTTT. It codes for CASSWGTSGGTQYF.

The V and J genes are TRBV11-2 and TRBJ2-2; D is undetermined. The V end lost 6 bases, the J end lost 6 bases, and 11 bases lay between the germline ends. Per germline, CDR1 SGHAT and CDR2 FQNNGV. The CDR3 is 13 amino acids. In DNA form, the CDR3 reads TGTGCCAGCAGGCCAATTGAGCCCGGGGAGCTGTTTTTT. Residues: CASRPIEPGELFF.

The chain recombines TRBV6-6 with TRBJ2-5; tentative D call: TRBD1 (6 bases). The V and J ends lost 9 bases and 4 bases respectively, with 15 bases between them. Germline V gene lookup returns CDR1 MNHNY and CDR2 SVGAGI (reference sequence). This CDR3 contains 13 residues. CDR3 in amino acids: CASFTGPRETQYF. CDR3 nucleotides: TGTGCCAGTTTCACAGGGCCTCGAGAGACCCAGTACTTC.

The chain employs TRBV5-1 and TRBJ1-1, with 8 bases that match TRBD1. After removal of 0 bases from V and 2 bases from J, the junction contained 6 bases not matched to a gene. The CDR3 extends over 16 amino acids. The V gene's germline CDR1 is SGHRS and CDR2 YFSETQ. The CDR3 region has the DNA TGCGCCAGCAGCTTGGGGGACAGGTTAATTAACACTGAAGCTTTCTTT. Translation: CASSLGDRLINTEAFF.

This rearrangement joins TRBV7-3 to TRBJ1-1; D perhaps matches TRBD1 (5 bases). The CDR3 has 12 residues. Germline CDR1 and CDR2: SGHTA and FQGTGA. Trimming left V 5 bases short and J 5 bases short, with 9 bases between. CDR3 residues: CASSGGGTEAFF. For the CDR3, the DNA is TGTGCCAGCAGCGGGGGGGGAACTGAAGCTTTCTTT.

This clone turned up a few times. The chain links TRBV6-6 to TRBJ1-3, with D possibly being TRBD1 (5 bases). Germline V CDR1 and CDR2: MNHNY, SVGAGI (reference sequence). V was pared by 7 bases and J by 0 bases, with 10 bases between. CDR3 length: 14 residues. The DNA of the CDR3 is TGTGCCAGCAAGGGCGGACACTCTGGAAACACCATATATTTT. Translated: CASKGGHSGNTIYF.

The V and J genes are TRBV2 and TRBJ1-3; D remains unclear. This CDR3 is 14 amino acids long. Germline V lookup: CDR1 SNHLY, CDR2 FYNNEI. The V end was cut by 4 bases, the J end by 0 bases, with 7 bases between. The CDR3 nucleotides read TGTGCCAGCAGTGTATACAGCTCTGGAAACACCATATATTTT. Protein sequence: CASSVYSSGNTIYF.